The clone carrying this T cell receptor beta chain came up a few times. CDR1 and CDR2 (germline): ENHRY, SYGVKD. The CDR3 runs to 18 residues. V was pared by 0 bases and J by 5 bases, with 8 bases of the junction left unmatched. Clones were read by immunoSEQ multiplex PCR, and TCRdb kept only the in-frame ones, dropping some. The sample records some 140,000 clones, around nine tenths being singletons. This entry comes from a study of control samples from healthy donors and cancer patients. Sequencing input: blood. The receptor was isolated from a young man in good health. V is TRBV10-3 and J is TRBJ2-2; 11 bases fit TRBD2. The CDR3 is CAISESRLAGLGTGELFF. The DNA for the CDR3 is TGTGCCATCAGTGAGTCGCGACTAGCGGGACTCGGTACCGGGGAGCTGTTTTTT.